Listed here are 20 T cell receptor beta chains from one sample, sequenced in a study of blood T cell repertoires in COVID-19. Sequenced by immunoSEQ multiplex PCR; TCRdb stores in-frame clones only, minus some. The sample contains about 210,000 clones, about 86% of which appear only once. The specimen was peripheral blood. These receptors were taken from a woman aged 45-60 years with acute or convalescent COVID-19.

The chain's CDR3 is CATSDSVTGFVSTDTQYF. The DNA for the CDR3 is TGTGCCACCAGTGATTCGGTAACAGGGTTCGTCAGCACAGATACGCAGTATTTT. The chain uses TRBV24-1 and TRBJ2-3; TRBD1 is a possible D gene (6 bases). The germline V gene has CDR1 KGHDR and CDR2 SFDVKD. The CDR3 is made up of 18 amino acids. V shed 2 bases and J shed 0 bases, with 17 bases lying between them.

The chain has TRBV28 and TRBJ2-1; TRBD2 is a possible D gene (6 bases). Germline CDR1 and CDR2: MDHEN and SYDVKM. The V and J ends lost 6 bases and 7 bases respectively, with 13 bases between them. The CDR3 is made up of 13 amino acids. CDR3: CASRRDGSNEQFF. DNA for the CDR3: TGTGCCAGCAGGCGGGACGGATCTAATGAGCAGTTCTTC.

The chain carries TRBV9 and TRBJ2-2, with 8 bases matching TRBD2. The V and J ends lost 4 bases and 7 bases, in that order; junction bases with no gene match: 6. The CDR3 consists of 14 residues. The germline V gene has CDR1 SGDLS and CDR2 YYNGEE. The CDR3 here is CASSLTSGDGELFF. The DNA for the CDR3 is TGTGCCAGCAGCCTAACTAGCGGCGACGGGGAGCTGTTTTTT.

CDR3 amino acids: CSADLADEQYF. The CDR3 DNA reads TGCAGTGCTGACCTAGCAGACGAGCAGTACTTC. The chain combines TRBV20-1 with TRBJ2-7, with a weak D call TRBD2 (5 bases). Germline V gene data show CDR1 as DFQATT and CDR2 as SNEGSKA (reference sequence). This CDR3 comprises 11 residues. The ends were cut back, 5 bases at V and 5 bases at J, with 10 bases in the middle.

The rearrangement uses TRBV28 and TRBJ1-1, with D possibly TRBD1 on 5 matching bases. Germline loops: CDR1 MDHEN, CDR2 SYDVKM. This CDR3 is built from 15 residues. V lost 4 bases and J lost 1, with 13 bases in between. In DNA, the CDR3 is TGTGCCAGCAGTTCTCAGGGTAAGGGGAACACTGAAGCTTTCTTT. Translating it yields CASSSQGKGNTEAFF.

J is TRBJ1-5 and V is TRBV7-3; D uncertain. The V and J ends lost 10 bases and 4 bases respectively, with 14 bases between them. Germline CDR1 and CDR2: SGHTA and FQGTGA. The CDR3 is made up of 13 amino acids. The CDR3 loop reads CATTQEKNQPQHF. CDR3 nucleotide sequence: TGTGCCACCACCCAAGAGAAGAATCAGCCCCAGCATTTT. Complete variable domain (other parts from reference TRBV7-3 and TRBJ1-5): GAGVSQTPSNKVTEKGKYVELRCDPISGHTALYWYRQSLGQGPEFLIYFQGTGAADDSGLPNDRFFAVRPEGSVSTLKIQRTERGDSAVYLCATTQEKNQPQHFGDGTRLSIL.

V is TRBV7-9 and J is TRBJ2-1, with D possibly TRBD2 on 6 matching bases. The germline gives CDR1 SEHNR, CDR2 FQNEAQ (reference sequence). Trimming left V 5 bases short and J 5 bases short, with 16 bases between. The CDR3 covers 15 residues. In nucleotides, the CDR3 is TGTGCCAGCAGCCCCCGACTAGTAACTAACAATGAGCAGTTCTTC. Translation gives CASSPRLVTNNEQFF.

DNA for the CDR3: TGTGCCAGCAGAGGAGACGGGAGCGGGACCACAGATACGCAGTATTTT. As protein: CASRGDGSGTTDTQYF. The chain combines TRBV13 with TRBJ2-3; 7 bases fit TRBD2. There are 16 residues in the CDR3. Germline V lookup: CDR1 PRHDT, CDR2 FYEKMQ (reference sequence). With V trimmed by 6 bases and J by 2 bases, 11 bases remained unmatched.

The rearrangement uses TRBV6-1 and TRBJ1-5; 11 bases line up with TRBD1. Unmatched junction bases numbered 5, after V lost 4 bases and J lost 0 bases. The CDR3 has 17 residues. Germline V lookup: CDR1 MNHNS, CDR2 SASEGT. The CDR3 sequence is CASSVRTGGHSNQPQHF. In DNA, the CDR3 is TGTGCCAGCAGTGTAAGGACAGGGGGCCATAGCAATCAGCCCCAGCATTTT.

Here the CDR3 DNA reads TGCGCCAGCAGCTTGGGGGTAGCGGGACGTTTCGGGCAAGAGACCCAGTACTTC. Its translation: CASSLGVAGRFGQETQYF. The V and J genes are TRBV5-1 and TRBJ2-5; 8 bases agree with TRBD2. Germline lookup yields CDR1 SGHRS and CDR2 YFSETQ. The CDR3 length is 18 residues. With V trimmed by 0 bases and J by 2 bases, 12 bases remained unmatched.

The chain uses TRBV6-5 and TRBJ2-5, with 7 bases lining up with TRBD1. The germline V gene has CDR1 MNHEY and CDR2 SVGAGI. The CDR3 has 15 amino acids. J lost 2 bases, V lost 4 bases, and 7 bases had no gene match. CDR3 sequence: CASSLYRGDQETQYF. As DNA, the CDR3 is TGTGCCAGCAGTTTATACAGGGGCGATCAAGAGACCCAGTACTTC.

The V call is TRBV2, the J call TRBJ2-7; perhaps TRBD2 as D (6 bases). Between the trimmed V and J ends, which lost 6 bases and 2 bases, there was a span of 14 bases. This CDR3 is 14 amino acids long. The germline V gene has CDR1 SNHLY and CDR2 FYNNEI. CDR3 loop: CASSGGPPPYEQYF. CDR3 coding DNA: TGTGCCAGCAGCGGAGGGCCCCCCCCCTACGAGCAGTACTTC.

The J gene is TRBJ2-3, the V gene TRBV24-1; 8 bases map to TRBD1. Unmatched junction bases numbered 9, after V lost 5 bases and J lost 3 bases. Germline CDR1 is KGHDR and CDR2 is SFDVKD. This CDR3 spans 16 amino acids. As DNA, the CDR3 is TGTGCCACCAGTGCCGCGGCAGGGGGCAGAACAGATACGCAGTATTTT. This codes for CATSAAAGGRTDTQYF.

The V and J genes are TRBV5-1 and TRBJ2-2; TRBD1 might be the D (6 bases). The CDR3 contains 15 residues. Per germline, CDR1 SGHRS and CDR2 YFSETQ. The germline V and J ends were trimmed by 4 bases and 1 base, with 11 bases remaining between them. CDR3 DNA: TGCGCCAGCAGCCCGGACAGTTTGAACACCGGGGAGCTGTTTTTT. It translates to CASSPDSLNTGELFF. Complete variable domain (other parts from reference TRBV5-1 and TRBJ2-2): KAGVTQTPRYLIKTRGQQVTLSCSPISGHRSVSWYQQTPGQGLQFLFEYFSETQRNKGNFPGRFSGRQFSNSRSEMNVSTLELGDSALYLCASSPDSLNTGELFFGEGSRLTVL.

The chain carries TRBV6-5 and TRBJ2-7; 7 positions agree with TRBD2. The germline gives CDR1 MNHEY, CDR2 SVGAGI. The V segment lost 4 bases and the J segment 3 bases; nucleotides outside the gene matches: 9. The CDR3 sequence is 15 residues long. CDR3 bases: TGTGCCAGCAGTTCCCCCGATTGGGGGGGCTACGAGCAGTACTTC. Protein: CASSSPDWGGYEQYF.

V usage is TRBV4-2 and J usage is TRBJ2-2; TRBD1 matches at 9 bases. Per the germline V gene, CDR1 is LGHNA and CDR2 is YNFKEQ. Trimming at V came to 0 bases and at J to 2 bases, leaving 4 bases not matched to a gene. The CDR3 loop spans 17 amino acids. CDR3 sequence reads: CASSQDLTGGNTGELFF. For the CDR3, the DNA is TGTGCCAGCAGCCAAGATTTGACAGGGGGTAACACCGGGGAGCTGTTTTTT.

The gene calls are TRBV30 and TRBJ2-5; a weak D match, TRBD2 (6 bases). Germline V lookup: CDR1 GTSNPN, CDR2 SVGIG (reference sequence). V lost 5 bases to trimming and J lost 4 bases, with 17 bases between them. The CDR3 extends over 14 amino acids. The CDR3 DNA reads as TGTGCCTGGTCCTCCTTCGGGGGAGTAGAGACCCAGTACTTC. Translation: CAWSSFGGVETQYF.

V is TRBV5-4 and J is TRBJ1-1; the D is unclear. V shed 3 bases and J shed 0 bases, with 9 bases lying between them. The CDR3 is 14 amino acids. Germline loops: CDR1 SGHNT, CDR2 YYREEE (reference sequence). The DNA for the CDR3 is TGTGCCAGCAGCTCGCAGATGGTGAACACTGAAGCTTTCTTT. Translation: CASSSQMVNTEAFF.

The V gene is TRBV6-5, the J gene TRBJ1-5; tentative D call: TRBD1 (5 bases). The germline V and J ends were trimmed by 7 bases and 0 bases, with 10 bases remaining between them. CDR1 and CDR2 (germline): MNHEY, SVGAGI. The CDR3 covers 14 residues. The CDR3 sequence: CASTGTYSNQPQHF. The DNA of the CDR3 is TGTGCCAGCACCGGGACTTATAGCAATCAGCCCCAGCATTTT.

The genes are TRBV7-8 and TRBJ2-1, with 10 positions matching TRBD2. V lost 5 bases to trimming and J lost 5 bases; unmatched junction nucleotides: 9. Germline V gene lookup returns CDR1 SGHVS and CDR2 FQNEAQ. This CDR3 has 16 amino acids. CDR3 residues: CASSPPGLAPHNEQFF. The CDR3 bases are TGTGCCAGCAGCCCACCGGGACTAGCGCCTCACAATGAGCAGTTCTTC. Based on the CDR3 plus reference TRBV7-8 and TRBJ2-1, the full variable domain is GAGVSQSPRYKVAKRGQDVALRCDPISGHVSLFWYQQALGQGPEFLTYFQNEAQLDKSGLPSDRFFAERPEGSVSTLKIQRTQQEDSAVYLCASSPPGLAPHNEQFFGPGTRLTVL.